This passage covers 22 T cell receptor beta chains from one sample sequenced in a study of cytomegalovirus exposure and HLA in healthy donors. The repertoire was sequenced with immunoSEQ multiplex PCR; TCRdb's copy has only in-frame clones and lacks some. Of about 170,000 clones listed, about 86% were seen once; the top ten hold more than 1.3%. The specimen was PBMCs. Receptor source: a woman aged 25-40 years in good health and CMV-seronegative.

The chain uses TRBV13 and TRBJ1-1; unclear D gene. Trimming took off 4 bases at V and 5 bases at J, with 8 bases between the two ends. The CDR3 is 12 amino acids. CDR1 is PRHDT and CDR2 is FYEKMQ in the germline V gene (reference sequence). CDR3 sequence: CASSSVRTEAFF. The CDR3 DNA sequence: TGTGCCAGCAGCTCCGTGCGGACTGAAGCTTTCTTT. Filled out from reference TRBV13 and TRBJ1-1, the complete variable domain reads AAGVIQSPRHLIKEKRETATLKCYPIPRHDTVYWYQQGPGQDPQFLISFYEKMQSDKGSIPDRFSAQQFSDYHSELNMSSLELGDSALYFCASSSVRTEAFFGQGTRLTVV.

This chain connects TRBV6-6 to TRBJ1-1; D is unclear. Germline V gene data show CDR1 as MNHNY and CDR2 as SVGAGI (reference sequence). The germline V and J ends were trimmed by 7 bases and 3 bases, with 12 bases remaining between them. The CDR3 consists of 13 residues. The DNA for the CDR3 is TGTGCCAGCACCGCGGTCGGGGACACTGAAGCTTTCTTT. Its protein product is CASTAVGDTEAFF.

The V call is TRBV5-1, the J call TRBJ1-2; 9 bases fit TRBD1. The junction had 5 bases not matched to a gene; V was cut back by 0 bases and J by 5 bases. This CDR3 has 15 amino acids. In germline, CDR1 is SGHRS, CDR2 YFSETQ. The CDR3 region has the DNA TGCGCCAGCAGCTTGGACCCCGGGACAGGGTATGGCTACACCTTC. Translation: CASSLDPGTGYGYTF.

For the CDR3, the DNA is TGTGCCAGCAGCTTCTATGTGGAGACCCAGTACTTC. The encoded protein is CASSFYVETQYF. V and J are TRBV7-6 and TRBJ2-5; no reliable D call. Germline values: CDR1 SGHVS, CDR2 FNYEAQ. The V end lost 3 bases, the J end lost 5 bases, and 7 bases lay between the germline ends. The CDR3 sequence is 12 residues long.

The CDR3 loop reads CASSIGVYGNQPQHF. CDR3 DNA sequence: TGTGCCAGTAGTATCGGTGTTTATGGCAATCAGCCCCAGCATTTT. The chain uses TRBV19 and TRBJ1-5; D is ambiguous. Per germline, CDR1 LNHDA and CDR2 SQIVND (reference sequence). The CDR3 totals 15 residues. V lost 3 bases, J lost 2 bases, and 11 bases lay in between. Combining the CDR3 with reference TRBV19 and TRBJ1-5 gives the whole variable domain DGGITQSPKYLFRKEGQNVTLSCEQNLNHDAMYWYRQDPGQGLRLIYYSQIVNDFQKGDIAEGYSVSREKKESFPLTVTSAQKNPTAFYLCASSIGVYGNQPQHFGDGTRLSIL.

The J gene is TRBJ2-7, the V gene TRBV19; 11 bases map to TRBD2. The CDR3 contains 15 residues. CDR1 LNHDA and CDR2 SQIVND come from the germline V gene (reference sequence). V shed 5 bases, J shed 3 bases, and the junction held 6 bases outside the gene matches. CDR3 DNA: TGTGCCAGTAGTCGTGGGACTAGCGGTATCTACGAGCAGTACTTC. It translates to CASSRGTSGIYEQYF.

This sequence joins TRBV2 and TRBJ2-7; 9 nucleotides match TRBD2. V shed 0 bases and J 3 bases; nucleotides not matched to a gene: 6. The CDR3 is made up of 16 amino acids. The germline CDR1 and CDR2 sequences are SNHLY and FYNNEI. CDR3 in DNA: TGTGCCAGCAGTGAAGCGTGGTCTAGCGGGGACTACGAGCAGTACTTC. This codes for CASSEAWSSGDYEQYF.

This rearrangement joins TRBV7-6 to TRBJ2-5; 7 bases match TRBD2. V trimming: 1 base; J trimming: 5 bases; junction bases outside the gene matches: 10. From germline, CDR1 is SGHVS and CDR2 FNYEAQ. The CDR3 sequence is 16 residues long. CDR3 nucleotides: TGTGCCAGCAGCTTAGTGGGGGGAGGGCCGGAGGAGACCCAGTACTTC. Translation: CASSLVGGGPEETQYF.

This rearrangement joins TRBV6-5 to TRBJ2-2, with a tentative D call TRBD2 (5 bases). This CDR3 contains 12 residues. V lost 9 bases to trimming and J lost 5 bases, with 10 bases between them. Germline lookup yields CDR1 MNHEY and CDR2 SVGAGI. This chain's CDR3 is CASFRGTGELFF. DNA of the CDR3: TGTGCCAGTTTTAGAGGGACCGGGGAGCTGTTTTTT.

The V gene is TRBV19, the J gene TRBJ2-3; weak D call: TRBD2 (6 bases). This CDR3 contains 11 residues. Trimming removed 8 bases at V and 4 bases at J, with 7 bases between. Germline lookup yields CDR1 LNHDA and CDR2 SQIVND (reference sequence). The CDR3 DNA is TGTGCCAGTGGGGAGGCAGATACGCAGTATTTT. It codes for CASGEADTQYF.

This sequence joins TRBV5-1 and TRBJ1-6; 10 bases map to TRBD1. The germline CDR1 and CDR2 sequences are SGHRS and YFSETQ. The CDR3 has 17 amino acids. With V trimmed by 0 bases and J by 6 bases, 6 bases remained unmatched. The DNA of the CDR3 is TGCGCCAGCAGCTTGGAGGGGACAGGGGATTCTAATTCACCCCTCCACTTT. It translates to CASSLEGTGDSNSPLHF.

The sample holds one count of this clone. This chain links TRBV5-1 with TRBJ2-5; 8 positions match TRBD1. This CDR3 spans 15 amino acids. The V and J ends lost 4 bases and 7 bases, in that order; junction bases with no gene match: 12. Looked up from germline, CDR1 is SGHRS and CDR2 is YFSETQ. CDR3 coding DNA: TGCGCCAGCAGCGACGGGACAGGCCCTAAGTCGACCCAGTACTTC. Protein: CASSDGTGPKSTQYF.

The chain couples TRBV9 to TRBJ1-1; a possible D gene is TRBD1 (5 bases). CDR1 SGDLS and CDR2 YYNGEE come from the germline V gene. The CDR3 loop spans 12 amino acids. The germline V and J ends were trimmed by 7 bases and 8 bases, with 15 bases remaining between them. The CDR3 loop is CASSVQGGEAFF. CDR3 nucleotide sequence: TGTGCCAGCTCAGTGCAGGGTGGAGAAGCTTTCTTT.

The chain carries TRBV4-1 and TRBJ1-1; 7 bases map to TRBD1. In germline, CDR1 is MGHRA, CDR2 YSYEKL. V shed 2 bases, J shed 4 bases, and the junction held 10 bases outside the gene matches. The CDR3 sequence is 16 residues long. CDR3 in amino acids: CASSQPGQRGLTEAFF. In DNA form, the CDR3 reads TGCGCCAGCAGCCAACCGGGACAGCGGGGGCTCACTGAAGCTTTCTTT.

The chain carries TRBV4-1 and TRBJ1-5; perhaps TRBD1 as D (6 bases). The CDR3 has 15 amino acids. Germline V CDR1 and CDR2: MGHRA, YSYEKL. V was clipped by 4 bases and J by 7 bases, with 17 bases between them. DNA for the CDR3: TGCGCCAGCAGCCCCTACGGGGGGGCCCCACAGCCCCAGCATTTT. Translated, it gives CASSPYGGAPQPQHF.

The chain employs TRBV18 and TRBJ1-4; 7 bases line up with TRBD1. The germline gives CDR1 KGHSH, CDR2 LQKENI. The length of the CDR3 is 17 residues. Germline trimming cut 3 bases from V and 8 bases from J; bases unmatched to any gene: 15. CDR3 nucleotides: TGTGCCAGCTCACCCCTACCCCCGTCAGGGGGTGGGGAAAAACTGTTTTTT. Residues: CASSPLPPSGGGEKLFF.

V and J are TRBV25-1 and TRBJ2-5; 7 nucleotides match TRBD2. Trimming took 0 bases from V and 2 from J; bases not matched to a gene: 12. Germline CDR1 reads MGHDK; CDR2 reads SYGVNS. There are 18 residues in the CDR3. The CDR3 sequence is CASSEYAPHLGGQETQYF. The CDR3 DNA reads TGTGCCAGCAGTGAATACGCCCCTCATTTGGGGGGGCAAGAGACCCAGTACTTC.

V gene TRBV29-1 combines with J gene TRBJ2-2, with D tentatively TRBD1 (6 bases). The V end was cut by 4 bases, the J end by 2 bases, with 8 bases between. CDR1 is SQVTM, CDR2 ANQGSEA, per germline. CDR3 length: 13 amino acids. CDR3 nucleotides: TGCAGCGTTGCAGGGGAAAACACCGGGGAGCTGTTTTTT. This encodes CSVAGENTGELFF.

This clone was counted only a few times. The chain couples TRBV5-1 to TRBJ1-5; 7 bases match TRBD1. This CDR3 comprises 17 residues. V was pared by 4 bases and J by 0 bases, with 10 bases of the junction left unmatched. Germline assignment: CDR1 SGHRS and CDR2 YFSETQ. CDR3 sequence (DNA): TGCGCCAGCAGCACCCTTGACAGGGCTTATAGCAATCAGCCCCAGCATTTT. Its translation is CASSTLDRAYSNQPQHF.

With respect to this clone: The junction departs from germline at one end; a sequencing error may be responsible. V is TRBV7-7 and J is TRBJ2-5; the match to TRBD1 covers 8 bases. The germline gives CDR1 SSHAT, CDR2 FNYEAQ (reference sequence). The CDR3 is made up of 14 amino acids. CDR3 protein: CASSRDRTGETQYF. The DNA of the CDR3 is TGTGCTAGCAGCAGGGACAGGACTGGGGAGACCCAGTACTTC.

For the CDR3, the DNA is TGTGCCACCATGGGGCAGGGATCGAACACCGGGGAGCTGTTTTTT. It is translated as CATMGQGSNTGELFF. The rearrangement links TRBV15 to TRBJ2-2, with D tentatively TRBD1 (5 bases). The CDR3 runs to 15 residues. Germline V gene sequence: CDR1 LNHNV, CDR2 YYDKDF (reference sequence). Trimming shortened V by 7 bases and J by 0 bases, and 12 bases separated the two germline ends.

For this clone: An end of the junction differs from the germline gene, which may be a read error. The gene calls are TRBV10-2 and TRBJ1-3; D is unresolved. This CDR3 spans 12 amino acids. From germline, CDR1 is WSHSY and CDR2 SAAADI. The CDR3 coding sequence is TGCGCCAGCAGTGAGCGGGAGCTCGAATGGAATTTT. This codes for CASSERELEWNF.